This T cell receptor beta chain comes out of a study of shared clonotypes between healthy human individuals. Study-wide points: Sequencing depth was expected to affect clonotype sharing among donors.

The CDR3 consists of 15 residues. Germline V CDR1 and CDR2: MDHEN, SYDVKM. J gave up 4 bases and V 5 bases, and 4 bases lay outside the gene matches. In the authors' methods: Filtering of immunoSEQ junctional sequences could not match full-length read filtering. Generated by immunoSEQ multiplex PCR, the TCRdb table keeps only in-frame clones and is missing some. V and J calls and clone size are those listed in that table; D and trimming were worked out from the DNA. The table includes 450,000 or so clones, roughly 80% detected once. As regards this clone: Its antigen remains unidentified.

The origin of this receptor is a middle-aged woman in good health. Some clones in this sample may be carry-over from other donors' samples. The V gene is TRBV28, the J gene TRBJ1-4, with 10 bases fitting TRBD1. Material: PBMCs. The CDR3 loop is CASSRDRGLNEKLFF. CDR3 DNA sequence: TGTGCCAGCAGTAGAGACAGGGGGCTTAATGAAAAACTGTTTTTT.